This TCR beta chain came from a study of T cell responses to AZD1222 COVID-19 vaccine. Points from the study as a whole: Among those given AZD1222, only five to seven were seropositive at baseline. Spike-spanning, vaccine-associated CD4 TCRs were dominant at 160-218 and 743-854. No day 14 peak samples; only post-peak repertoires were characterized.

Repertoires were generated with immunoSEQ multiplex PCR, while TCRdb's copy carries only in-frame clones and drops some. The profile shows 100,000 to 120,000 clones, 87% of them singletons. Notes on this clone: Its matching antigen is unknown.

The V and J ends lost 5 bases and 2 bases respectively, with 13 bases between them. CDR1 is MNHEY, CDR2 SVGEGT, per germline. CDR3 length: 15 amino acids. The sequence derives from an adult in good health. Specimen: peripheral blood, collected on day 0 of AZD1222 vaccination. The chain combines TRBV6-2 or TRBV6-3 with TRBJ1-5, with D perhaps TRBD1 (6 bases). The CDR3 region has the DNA TGTGCCAGCAGTCTCGACAGGTCTCGCAATCAGCCCCAGCATTTT. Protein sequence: CASSLDRSRNQPQHF.